The rows below give T cell receptor beta chains drawn from one sample of a study of beta chain features in type 1 diabetes. Data came from immunoSEQ multiplex PCR; TCRdb stores just in-frame clones and leaves some out. Among about 330,000 clones listed, 11% were seen once. The sequencing input was naive CD4+ T cells from blood. The receptors shown here come from a woman aged 25 to 39 in good health. CDR3s leave out the opening cysteine and the closing phenylalanine or tryptophan. The order of the fields is J gene, V gene, CDR3 protein.

J gene: TRBJ1-2
V gene: TRBV29-1
CDR3 protein: SDFSNGGYT

J gene: TRBJ2-7
V gene: TRBV11-3
CDR3 protein: ASSGGSSYEQY

J gene: TRBJ2-1
V gene: TRBV18
CDR3 protein: ASSPRTGTYNEQF

J gene: TRBJ2-7
V gene: TRBV10-3
CDR3 protein: AISDGQSYEQY

J gene: TRBJ2-3
V gene: TRBV30
CDR3 protein: AWSVRGFGTDTQY

J gene: TRBJ1-1
V gene: TRBV27
CDR3 protein: ASTPVGGARTEAF

J gene: TRBJ2-1
V gene: TRBV5-1
CDR3 protein: ASSSNPGTSGYNEQF

J gene: TRBJ1-1
V gene: TRBV19
CDR3 protein: ASKQGNTEAF

J gene: TRBJ1-1
V gene: TRBV5-1
CDR3 protein: ASSPGTLNTEAF

J gene: TRBJ2-3
V gene: TRBV5-4
CDR3 protein: ASSLKLAGDTDTQY

J gene: TRBJ2-6
V gene: TRBV5-4
CDR3 protein: ASSGGTRSANVLT

J gene: TRBJ2-3
V gene: TRBV7-3
CDR3 protein: ASSPGTDTDTQY

J gene: TRBJ2-7
V gene: TRBV15
CDR3 protein: ATSREEEPYEQY

J gene: TRBJ1-4
V gene: TRBV9
CDR3 protein: ASSAASLNEKLF

J gene: TRBJ1-2
V gene: TRBV28
CDR3 protein: ASTLWTAANYGYT

J gene: TRBJ2-7
V gene: TRBV28
CDR3 protein: ASSSNYEQY

J gene: TRBJ2-1
V gene: TRBV29-1
CDR3 protein: SVGGREGLRDNEQF

J gene: TRBJ2-7
V gene: TRBV7-2
CDR3 protein: ASSLRAGREQY

J gene: TRBJ1-2
V gene: TRBV7-2
CDR3 protein: ASSLRLARRETNYGYT

J gene: TRBJ2-7
V gene: TRBV30
CDR3 protein: AWSTGNANGYEQY

J gene: TRBJ1-1
V gene: TRBV28
CDR3 protein: ASSLKGPEGAF

J gene: TRBJ2-1
V gene: TRBV4-1
CDR3 protein: ASSQGRGQDNNEQF

J gene: TRBJ1-5
V gene: TRBV30
CDR3 protein: AWGGAGTGQPQH

J gene: TRBJ2-3
V gene: TRBV6-1
CDR3 protein: ASSEQSGFEDTQY

J gene: TRBJ1-1
V gene: TRBV5-1
CDR3 protein: ASSFGGNTEAF

J gene: TRBJ2-3
V gene: TRBV7-2
CDR3 protein: ASSALAGVVDTQY

J gene: TRBJ2-1
V gene: TRBV5-1
CDR3 protein: ASSLVASSYNEQF

J gene: TRBJ1-5
V gene: TRBV28
CDR3 protein: ASNLGAQPQH

J gene: TRBJ1-5
V gene: TRBV19
CDR3 protein: ASSIEQGYQPQH

J gene: TRBJ2-2
V gene: TRBV5-1
CDR3 protein: ASSFASPGTGELF

J gene: TRBJ2-2
V gene: TRBV30
CDR3 protein: AWSVLGTATGELF

J gene: TRBJ1-4
V gene: TRBV27
CDR3 protein: ASSLTRKNEKLF

J gene: TRBJ2-7
V gene: TRBV10-3
CDR3 protein: AISTDRGQNEQY

J gene: TRBJ1-5
V gene: TRBV27
CDR3 protein: ASSRRQGDQPQH

J gene: TRBJ2-1
V gene: TRBV29-1
CDR3 protein: SLRGGTYNEQF

J gene: TRBJ2-1
V gene: TRBV20-1
CDR3 protein: RGGQYNEQF

J gene: TRBJ2-1
V gene: TRBV6-5
CDR3 protein: ASRTTSGRANEQF

J gene: TRBJ2-7
V gene: TRBV19
CDR3 protein: ASSIGREGGEQY